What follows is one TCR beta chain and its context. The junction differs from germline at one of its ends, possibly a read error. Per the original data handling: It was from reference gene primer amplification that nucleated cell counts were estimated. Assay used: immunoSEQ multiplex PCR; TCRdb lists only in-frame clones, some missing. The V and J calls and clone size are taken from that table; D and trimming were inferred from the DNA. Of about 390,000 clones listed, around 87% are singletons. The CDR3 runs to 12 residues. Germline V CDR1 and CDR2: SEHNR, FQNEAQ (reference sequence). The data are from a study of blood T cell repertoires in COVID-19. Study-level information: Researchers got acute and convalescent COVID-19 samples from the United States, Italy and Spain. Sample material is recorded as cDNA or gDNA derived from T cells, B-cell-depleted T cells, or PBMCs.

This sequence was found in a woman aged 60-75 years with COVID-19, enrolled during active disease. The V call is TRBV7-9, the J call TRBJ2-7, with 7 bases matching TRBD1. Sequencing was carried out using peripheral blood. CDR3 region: CASSLTYGTVNF. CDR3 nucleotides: TGTGCCAGCAGCTTAACCTACGGGACAGTAAACTTC.